This T cell receptor beta chain was captured in a study of cytomegalovirus exposure and HLA in healthy donors. As for the study in general: HLA-typed donors were the source of 83 million or so unique TCRs, which an early data release held. Study-wide results and caveats: In most subjects, TCR beta sequences reportedly gave accurate predictions of HLA-A and HLA-B alleles. When the data were analyzed later, several of the most significant clusters appeared to be linked to common viral pathogens. According to the study, 160 or so TCR beta chains were cytomegalovirus-associated.

Vbeta (60) and Jbeta (13) primers were used in the PCR. Only in-frame clones appear in the TCRdb table, and some are missing; sequencing was by immunoSEQ multiplex PCR. The table includes around 230,000 clones, over 75% detected once. This clone was picked up one time. Antigen: not known. V was trimmed by 10 bases and J by 4 bases, leaving 16 bases between them. This CDR3 region has 14 residues. CDR1 MNHNS and CDR2 SASEGT come from the germline V gene. The clonotype originates from a male donor in good health and CMV-seronegative. The chain links TRBV6-1 to TRBJ2-2; the D gene is possibly TRBD1 (5 bases). The material sequenced was PBMCs. CDR3 loop: CATVVRALTGELFF. CDR3 in DNA: TGTGCCACCGTCGTCAGGGCTCTCACCGGGGAGCTGTTTTTT.